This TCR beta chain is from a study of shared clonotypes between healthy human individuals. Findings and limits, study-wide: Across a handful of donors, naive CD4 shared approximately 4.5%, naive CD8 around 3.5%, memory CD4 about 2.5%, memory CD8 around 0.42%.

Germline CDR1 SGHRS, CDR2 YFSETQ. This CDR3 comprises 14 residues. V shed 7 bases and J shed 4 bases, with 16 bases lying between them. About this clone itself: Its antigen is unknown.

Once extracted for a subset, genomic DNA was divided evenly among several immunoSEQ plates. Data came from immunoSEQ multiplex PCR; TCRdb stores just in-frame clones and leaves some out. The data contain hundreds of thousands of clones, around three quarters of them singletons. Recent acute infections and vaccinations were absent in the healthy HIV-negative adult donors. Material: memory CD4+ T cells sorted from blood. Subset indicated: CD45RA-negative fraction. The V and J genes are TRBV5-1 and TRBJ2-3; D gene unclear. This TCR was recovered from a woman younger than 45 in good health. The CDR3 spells CASALQKSSDTQYF. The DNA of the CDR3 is TGCGCCAGCGCCCTCCAGAAAAGTTCAGATACGCAGTATTTT.